A single sample is the source of the 26 T cell receptor beta chains below, sequenced in a study of shared clonotypes between healthy human individuals. Profiled with immunoSEQ multiplex PCR; TCRdb holds only in-frame clones, not every one. The sample holds 500,000 to 650,000 clones; around three quarters are singletons and the top ten take around 12%. Sequencing was carried out using PBMCs. Source of these receptors: a woman between 40 and 55 years old in good health. Some clones in this sample may be carry-over from other donors' samples.

The CDR3 sequence: CASSPKREGSYNEQFF. CDR3 bases: TGTGCCAGCAGTCCTAAGCGGGAGGGCTCCTACAATGAGCAGTTCTTC. The chain carries TRBV27 and TRBJ2-1; 10 bases match TRBD2. Trimming removed 5 bases from V and 0 bases from J; junction bases left unmatched: 4. CDR3 size: 16 residues. The germline V gene has CDR1 MNHEY and CDR2 SMNVEV (reference sequence).

This chain uses TRBV7-6 with TRBJ2-7; the D gene could be TRBD1 or TRBD2 (5 bases each). The CDR3 contains 15 residues. Germline V gene sequence: CDR1 SGHVS, CDR2 FNYEAQ. The V end was cut by 1 base, the J end by 7 bases, with 17 bases between. CDR3 sequence: CASSLEGRSLWEQYF. DNA of the CDR3: TGTGCCAGCAGCTTAGAGGGACGGAGTCTATGGGAGCAGTACTTC.

The chain uses TRBV4-2 and TRBJ2-7; TRBD2 agrees at 12 bases. The CDR3 spans 17 residues. The junction had 8 bases not matched to a gene; V was cut back by 5 bases and J by 0 bases. Germline CDR1 is LGHNA and CDR2 is YNFKEQ. The CDR3 coding sequence is TGTGCCAGCAGCACCGGACTAGCGGGATTTGGCTCCTACGAGCAGTACTTC. Its protein product is CASSTGLAGFGSYEQYF.

This chain links TRBV5-6 with TRBJ2-3; weak D call: TRBD1 (5 bases). Trimming took 5 bases from V and 3 from J, leaving 13 bases between them. Germline loops: CDR1 SGHDT, CDR2 YYEEEE. The CDR3 is 14 amino acids. The CDR3 sequence is CASSRAGRTDTQYF. In DNA form, the CDR3 reads TGTGCCAGCAGTCGGGCAGGGCGGACAGATACGCAGTATTTT.

V usage is TRBV9 and J usage is TRBJ2-5; TRBD2 matches 12 bases. With 3 bases clipped from V and 5 bases from J, the junction kept 5 bases outside the gene matches. The CDR3 sequence is 15 residues long. The germline V gene encodes CDR1 SGDLS and CDR2 YYNGEE. CDR3 DNA sequence: TGTGCCAGCAGCGCTAGCGGGAGGGCCCCCGAGACCCAGTACTTC. Protein product: CASSASGRAPETQYF.

The chain joins TRBV2 to TRBJ2-1; no clear D gene. The CDR3 is 14 residues long. V lost 7 bases to trimming and J lost 5 bases, with 15 bases between them. CDR1 and CDR2 from the germline V gene are SNHLY and FYNNEI. DNA of the CDR3: TGTGCCAGCACCACGCAGGTACAGCACAATGAGCAGTTCTTC. Its protein is CASTTQVQHNEQFF.

This clone occurred many times. The chain employs TRBV6-6 and TRBJ2-2; D may be TRBD2 (6 bases). The germline V gene encodes CDR1 MNHNY and CDR2 SVGAGI (reference sequence). V was trimmed by 5 bases and J by 5 bases, leaving 12 bases between them. The CDR3 is made up of 14 amino acids. The CDR3 here is CASSGVAETGELFF. CDR3 sequence (DNA): TGTGCCAGCAGTGGGGTAGCGGAAACCGGGGAGCTGTTTTTT.

Here the CDR3 DNA reads TGTGCCAGCAGAGATAAGCAGCTTCAAGAGACCCAGTACTTC. Protein product: CASRDKQLQETQYF. V and J are TRBV7-2 and TRBJ2-5; D ambiguous. The germline gives CDR1 SGHTA, CDR2 FQGNSA. V lost 6 bases, J lost 2 bases, and 13 bases lay in between. The CDR3 consists of 14 residues.

As regards this clone: Since a far larger clone is one base different, this is likely a read error. Within the sample, other DNA sequences also encode this same CDR3. The chain combines TRBV5-4 with TRBJ2-3, with 13 bases that match TRBD2. Germline CDR1 and CDR2: SGHNT and YYREEE (reference sequence). This CDR3 comprises 16 residues. The CDR3 DNA is TGTGCCAGCAGGCGGACTAGCGGGGGCCCCGGAGATACGCAATATTTT. Translating it yields CASRRTSGGPGDTQYF.

This clone has only one observation. The genes are TRBV9 and TRBJ2-5; D might be TRBD1 (5 bases). CDR1 SGDLS and CDR2 YYNGEE come from the germline V gene. The germline V and J ends were trimmed by 0 bases and 4 bases, with 10 bases remaining between them. The CDR3 covers 14 residues. The CDR3 DNA sequence: TGTGCCAGCAGCGTAGGACAGATGACAGAGACCCAGTACTTC. It yields the protein CASSVGQMTETQYF.

In this sample, this clone turned up once. The rearrangement joins TRBV10-3 to TRBJ1-5; 8 bases agree with TRBD1. This CDR3 spans 15 amino acids. V was clipped by 3 bases and J by 5 bases; unmatched bases: 6. Germline V gene data show CDR1 as ENHRY and CDR2 as SYGVKD. CDR3 sequence (DNA): TGTGCCATCAGTGATGGACAGGGCCGAGATCAGCCCCAGCATTTT. Protein: CAISDGQGRDQPQHF.

In this sample, this clone turned up once. V gene TRBV6-5 combines with J gene TRBJ1-2, with unresolved D. CDR3 length equals 16 residues. Germline V gives CDR1 MNHEY, CDR2 SVGAGI. V lost 0 bases and J lost 0, with 11 bases in between. The CDR3, as DNA: TGTGCCAGCAGTTACTCGAGACCAGCGGCTAACTATGGCTACACCTTC. Amino acid sequence: CASSYSRPAANYGYTF.

The rearrangement uses TRBV25-1 and TRBJ2-2, with D unclear. The CDR3 is 15 amino acids. Per the germline V gene, CDR1 is MGHDK and CDR2 is SYGVNS. The V end lost 4 bases, the J end lost 1 base, and 10 bases lay between the germline ends. CDR3 in amino acids: CASSGLYGNTGELFF. The CDR3 DNA reads TGTGCCAGCAGTGGCCTGTATGGGAACACCGGGGAGCTGTTTTTT.

The CDR3 coding sequence is TGTGCCAGCAGCTCGACCGCCCCGGCCAATAATCAGCCCCAGCATTTT. Translating gives CASSSTAPANNQPQHF. The chain carries TRBV9 and TRBJ1-5; no clear D gene. The CDR3 contains 16 residues. Germline loops: CDR1 SGDLS, CDR2 YYNGEE. V was cut by 4 bases and J by 4 bases, with 18 bases left in between.

This clone occurred a few times. At one boundary the junction diverges from the germline segment, which might be a read error. The chain carries TRBV29-1 and TRBJ2-7; 7 nucleotides agree with TRBD1. Germline values: CDR1 SQVTM, CDR2 ANQGSEA. The CDR3 covers 15 residues. The CDR3 spells CSVEADRAGYYEQYF. The CDR3 DNA follows: TGCAGCGTAGAAGCTGACAGGGCGGGTTACTACGAGCAGTACTTC.

V and J are TRBV9 and TRBJ2-7, with 10 nucleotides matching TRBD2. Germline trimming cut 4 bases from V and 1 base from J; bases unmatched to any gene: 5. Germline CDR1 is SGDLS and CDR2 is YYNGEE. The CDR3 has 15 amino acids. CDR3 region: CASSPVAGGSYEQYF. The CDR3 DNA is TGTGCCAGCAGCCCCGTAGCGGGAGGATCCTACGAGCAGTACTTC. Based on the CDR3 plus reference TRBV9 and TRBJ2-7, the full variable domain is DSGVTQTPKHLITATGQRVTLRCSPRSGDLSVYWYQQSLDQGLQFLIQYYNGEERAKGNILERFSAQQFPDLHSELNLSSLELGDSALYFCASSPVAGGSYEQYFGPGTRLTVT.

V is TRBV28 and J is TRBJ1-3; no firm D call. The germline V gene encodes CDR1 MDHEN and CDR2 SYDVKM. V shed 3 bases and J shed 3 bases, with 3 bases lying between them. The CDR3 spans 12 residues. The CDR3 loop reads CASSFNGNTIYF. The CDR3 region has the DNA TGTGCCAGCAGTTTCAATGGAAACACCATATATTTT. Drawing the rest from reference TRBV28 and TRBJ1-3, the complete variable domain is DVKVTQSSRYLVKRTGEKVFLECVQDMDHENMFWYRQDPGLGLRLIYFSYDVKMKEKGDIPEGYSVSREKKERFSLILESASTNQTSMYLCASSFNGNTIYFGEGSWLTVV.

Concerning this clone: The missing conserved phenylalanine or tryptophan at the end of this CDR3 makes a read error likely. The rearrangement joins TRBV29-1 to TRBJ1-1; D remains ambiguous. V gave up 4 bases and J gave up 1 base, with 10 bases separating them. Germline loops: CDR1 SQVTM, CDR2 ANQGSEA. CDR3 length: 13 amino acids. CDR3 loop: CSVGRGGNTEAFL. Written as DNA, the CDR3 is TGCAGCGTTGGAAGAGGTGGGAACACTGAAGCTTTCCTT.

The chain has TRBV7-9 and TRBJ2-1, with D perhaps matching TRBD1 (6 bases). The germline gives CDR1 SEHNR, CDR2 FQNEAQ (reference sequence). Trimming shortened V by 6 bases and J by 4 bases, and 13 bases separated the two germline ends. This CDR3 spans 14 amino acids. The CDR3 DNA is TGTGCCAGCAGACGCTCCAGGGGATACAATGAGCAGTTCTTC. Protein sequence: CASRRSRGYNEQFF.

The gene calls are TRBV5-4 and TRBJ2-7; TRBD1 aligns across 7 bases. V trimming: 3 bases; J trimming: 1 base; junction bases outside the gene matches: 7. Germline V lookup: CDR1 SGHNT, CDR2 YYREEE (reference sequence). This CDR3 is 15 amino acids long. The CDR3 is CASSSGTAPSYEQYF. CDR3 in DNA: TGTGCCAGCAGCTCCGGGACAGCACCTTCCTACGAGCAGTACTTC.

The sample holds one count of this clone. In the same sample, other DNA sequences code for this CDR3. V usage is TRBV5-1 and J usage is TRBJ2-3; 7 nucleotides match TRBD1. Trimming at V came to 5 bases and at J to 2 bases, leaving 5 bases not matched to a gene. Germline CDR1 SGHRS, CDR2 YFSETQ. The CDR3 is made up of 14 amino acids. The CDR3 coding sequence is TGCGCCAGCAGTTTTGGACAGGACACAGATACGCAGTATTTT. It codes for CASSFGQDTDTQYF.

The V call is TRBV11-2, the J call TRBJ2-5, with 7 positions matching TRBD2. The CDR3 is 15 residues long. The V segment lost 5 bases and the J segment 5 bases; nucleotides outside the gene matches: 11. Germline lookup yields CDR1 SGHAT and CDR2 FQNNGV. The DNA of the CDR3 is TGTGCCAGCAGCCCAGGGCGGACTAGTGGGGAGACCCAGTACTTC. As protein: CASSPGRTSGETQYF.

V usage is TRBV7-9 and J usage is TRBJ2-5, with D tentatively TRBD1 (5 bases). V lost 6 bases to trimming and J lost 4 bases, with 15 bases between them. Per the germline V gene, CDR1 is SEHNR and CDR2 is FQNEAQ (reference sequence). The CDR3 consists of 14 residues. Written as DNA, the CDR3 is TGTGCCAGCAGTCCTCAGGGTGGTCGAGAGACCCAGTACTTC. Translating gives CASSPQGGRETQYF.

A word on this clone: This CDR3 is also generated by other DNA sequences in the sample. The rearrangement uses TRBV5-1 and TRBJ1-1; 9 nucleotides line up with TRBD1. The germline V gene has CDR1 SGHRS and CDR2 YFSETQ. This CDR3 has 14 residues. V was clipped by 3 bases and J by 4 bases; unmatched bases: 4. The CDR3 region is CASSSGQGGTEAFF. CDR3 sequence (DNA): TGCGCCAGCAGCTCGGGACAGGGTGGCACTGAAGCTTTCTTT.

The gene calls are TRBV11-2 and TRBJ1-4; 10 bases fit TRBD1. Germline CDR1 is SGHAT and CDR2 is FQNNGV. The CDR3 contains 15 residues. After removal of 0 bases from V and 8 bases from J, the junction contained 3 bases not matched to a gene. The CDR3 loop reads CASSLEGQGYEKLFF. The CDR3 DNA sequence: TGTGCCAGCAGCTTAGAGGGACAGGGGTACGAAAAACTGTTTTTT. The full variable domain, in which reference TRBV11-2 and TRBJ1-4 provide the parts outside the CDR3, is EAGVAQSPRYKIIEKRQSVAFWCNPISGHATLYWYQQILGQGPKLLIQFQNNGVVDDSQLPKDRFSAERLKGVDSTLKIQPAKLEDSAVYLCASSLEGQGYEKLFFGSGTQLSVL.

The rearrangement joins TRBV7-8 to TRBJ2-7, with D tentatively TRBD1 or TRBD2 (5 bases each). Germline CDR1 is SGHVS and CDR2 is FQNEAQ. The V and J ends lost 1 base and 4 bases respectively, with 14 bases between them. This CDR3 contains 15 residues. As DNA, the CDR3 is TGTGCCAGCAGCTTAGTTCGGGCAGGGACGTACGAGCAGTACTTC. Protein product: CASSLVRAGTYEQYF.